The 30 T cell receptor beta chains presented below share a single source sample, sequenced in a study of T cells in Graves' hyperthyroidism and ophthalmopathy. Template material for amplifying TCR beta CDR3 regions consisted of RNA transcripts. During a first-round RT-PCR of the TCR CDR3, the HTBI primer set was used. One entry per CDR3 protein, called by TCRdb with MiXCR from the multiplex PCR reads. The sample lists roughly 510,000 distinct CDR3 sequences; approximately 49% were seen once. The sequencing input was peripheral blood or thyroid tissue (not recorded which). The receptor source for this set is an adult woman with Graves' disease, either hyperthyroidism or ophthalmopathy (not recorded which).

This clonotype has a handful of counts. The V and J genes are TRBV29-1 and TRBJ1-2; D is undetermined. Germline CDR1 and CDR2: SQVTM and ANQGSEA. V lost 3 bases and J 0 bases, leaving 5 bases between the germline ends. The CDR3 runs 12 residues. The CDR3 sequence: CSVDPTNYGYTF. The CDR3 DNA follows: TGCAGCGTTGACCCAACTAACTATGGCTACACCTTC.

This clonotype has only a few counts. This chain connects TRBV6-5 to TRBJ2-7; TRBD2 matches 14 bases. This CDR3 region has 15 residues. Germline V gene data show CDR1 as MNHEY and CDR2 as SVGAGI. Trimming at V came to 6 bases and at J to 9 bases, leaving 10 bases not matched to a gene. The CDR3 sequence: CASRPGTSGSSRQYF. Here the CDR3 DNA reads TGTGCCAGCAGACCTGGGACTAGCGGGAGTTCGAGGCAGTACTTC.

This clonotype showed up many times. The V and J genes are TRBV20-1 and TRBJ2-7; D might be TRBD1 (5 bases). CDR3 length equals 14 residues. CDR1 DFQATT and CDR2 SNEGSKA come from the germline V gene (reference sequence). Trimming pared 3 bases from V and 3 bases from J, leaving 15 bases between. CDR3 sequence: CSARVNGRVYEQYF. CDR3 bases: TGCAGTGCTAGGGTAAATGGCAGGGTCTACGAGCAGTACTTC.

Turning to this clonotype: A read error may produce the germline difference seen at one junction end. The chain uses TRBV10-3 and TRBJ1-1, with TRBD1 identical over 8 bases. The CDR3 has 15 residues. Germline-derived CDR1 and CDR2 are ENHRY and SYGVKD. CDR3: CASSPGGRNYREAFF. The CDR3 DNA sequence: TGTGCCAGCAGTCCAGGGGGCAGGAACTACCGTGAAGCTTTCTTT.

The rearrangement uses TRBV10-3 and TRBJ2-5; TRBD1 aligns across 7 bases. This CDR3 is built from 13 residues. CDR1 and CDR2 from the germline V gene are ENHRY and SYGVKD. V dropped 10 bases and J dropped 1; count of bases not matched to a gene: 6. In nucleotides, the CDR3 is TGTGCCACCCTTGACAGGGCCCAAGAGACCCAGTACTTC. Encoded protein: CATLDRAQETQYF.

This clonotype was detected ten times or more. The chain recombines TRBV6-5 with TRBJ2-7; weak D call: TRBD1 (6 bases). The germline V gene has CDR1 MNHEY and CDR2 SVGAGI. The CDR3 is 15 amino acids. V lost 7 bases, J lost 0 bases, and 16 bases lay in between. CDR3 region: CASTTQGQSSYEQYF. As DNA, the CDR3 is TGTGCCAGCACCACTCAGGGGCAAAGCTCCTACGAGCAGTACTTC.

A remark on this clonotype: Germline and junction disagree at one end, which may indicate a read error. The chain is built from TRBV11-1 and TRBJ2-2, with TRBD1 identical over 7 bases. This CDR3 is built from 16 residues. Germline assignment: CDR1 SGHAT and CDR2 FQDESV (reference sequence). The CDR3 DNA is TGCGCCAGCAGCCCATTAGACAGGGTTAACACCGGGGAGCTGTTTTTT. Protein product: CASSPLDRVNTGELFF.

The sample holds one count of this clonotype. The chain uses TRBV15 and TRBJ2-7, with D maybe TRBD1 (6 bases). The CDR3 totals 17 residues. The V end was cut by 1 base, the J end by 7 bases, with 23 bases between. Germline V gene sequence: CDR1 LNHNV, CDR2 YYDKDF (reference sequence). The CDR3 DNA follows: TGTGCCACCAGCAGAGTCCCGGTGGTCAGGGGAGCAGGGGAGCAGTACTTC. Translated: CATSRVPVVRGAGEQYF.

This clonotype was found many times. This chain links TRBV7-2 with TRBJ1-5, with D unresolved. CDR1 SGHTA and CDR2 FQGNSA come from the germline V gene. Trimming stripped 5 bases from V and 7 bases from J, with 12 bases between. There are 13 residues in the CDR3. The CDR3 nucleotides read TGTGCCAGCAGCCCTGGGAACGGCCAGCCCCAGCATTTT. Its translation: CASSPGNGQPQHF.

Ten or more counts support this clonotype. The chain uses TRBV5-4 and TRBJ1-4; tentatively, D is TRBD1 (5 bases). The CDR3 sequence is 15 residues long. CDR1 and CDR2 (germline): SGHNT, YYREEE (reference sequence). The V and J ends lost 2 bases and 0 bases respectively, with 8 bases between them. CDR3 coding DNA: TGTGCCAGCAGCTTAGGGGTAGCAACTAATGAAAAACTGTTTTTT. It is translated as CASSLGVATNEKLFF.

The sample holds many counts of this clonotype. The CDR3 protein is CASSVADSRNGNTIYF. The CDR3, as DNA: TGTGCCAGCAGCGTAGCCGACAGTCGAAACGGAAACACCATATATTTT. The chain has TRBV9 and TRBJ1-3; TRBD1 is a possible D gene (5 bases). Trimming shortened V by 0 bases and J by 4 bases, and 14 bases separated the two germline ends. Germline V lookup: CDR1 SGDLS, CDR2 YYNGEE. This CDR3 spans 16 amino acids.

The rearrangement uses TRBV29-1 and TRBJ2-3; no reliable D call. The CDR3 sequence is 16 residues long. Germline CDR1 and CDR2: SQVTM and ANQGSEA. The ends were cut back, 2 bases at V and 4 bases at J, with 19 bases in the middle. The chain's CDR3 is CSVETDSPSSPDTQYF. In nucleotides, the CDR3 is TGCAGCGTTGAAACAGATAGCCCCTCGAGTCCAGATACGCAGTATTTT.

This clonotype appeared many times. J is TRBJ1-1 and V is TRBV12-5, with 7 bases matching TRBD1. The CDR3 is 14 residues long. From germline, CDR1 is LGHNT and CDR2 FRNRAP. The V segment lost 9 bases and the J segment 1 base; nucleotides outside the gene matches: 8. CDR3 loop: CARTTGTENTEAFF. CDR3 nucleotides: TGTGCTAGGACGACGGGGACAGAGAACACTGAAGCTTTCTTT.

This clonotype was picked up a small number of times. The chain has TRBV29-1 and TRBJ2-1; D call uncertain. Germline CDR1 and CDR2: SQVTM and ANQGSEA. The CDR3 loop spans 10 amino acids. Trimming stripped 4 bases from V and 6 bases from J, with 4 bases between. The CDR3 loop is CSVGPNEQFF. The CDR3 region has the DNA TGCAGCGTTGGTCCCAATGAGCAGTTCTTC.

This clonotype appeared a few times. The rearrangement joins TRBV28 to TRBJ1-1, with D maybe TRBD1 (5 bases). Germline CDR1 MDHEN, CDR2 SYDVKM. Trimming took off 8 bases at V and 4 bases at J, with 8 bases between the two ends. The length of the CDR3 is 11 residues. This CDR3 reads CASWGSTEAFF. The CDR3 nucleotides read TGTGCCAGCTGGGGGAGCACTGAAGCTTTCTTT.

The rearrangement uses TRBV7-8 and TRBJ2-7; no reliable D call. There are 15 residues in the CDR3. V was shortened by 5 bases and J by 2 bases, with 16 bases between the two germline ends. Germline CDR1 and CDR2: SGHVS and FQNEAQ. This chain's CDR3 is CASSLLATGAYEQYF. CDR3 nucleotide sequence: TGTGCCAGCAGCCTTTTGGCCACTGGAGCCTACGAGCAGTACTTC.

This clonotype was found many times. The V and J genes are TRBV19 and TRBJ1-6, with a tentative D call TRBD1 (6 bases). Germline V gene sequence: CDR1 LNHDA, CDR2 SQIVND (reference sequence). The V end lost 10 bases, the J end lost 7 bases, and 17 bases lay between the germline ends. CDR3 length: 14 amino acids. As DNA, the CDR3 is TGTGCCACTACCATGACAGGACAGAATTCACCCCTCCACTTT. It specifies CATTMTGQNSPLHF.

This clonotype was observed at least ten times. This chain joins TRBV20-1 and TRBJ2-7, with 14 bases aligning to TRBD2. The CDR3 has 15 residues. The germline CDR1 and CDR2 sequences are DFQATT and SNEGSKA (reference sequence). J lost 5 bases, V lost 5 bases, and 8 bases had no gene match. The CDR3 region is CSAPGLAGGTDEQYF. The CDR3 DNA follows: TGCAGTGCTCCCGGACTAGCGGGAGGAACGGACGAGCAGTACTTC.

The chain joins TRBV19 to TRBJ2-2; tentative D call: TRBD1 (5 bases). CDR3 size: 14 residues. Germline CDR1 reads LNHDA; CDR2 reads SQIVND (reference sequence). Trimming cost V 0 bases and J 3 bases, with 5 bases left between them. In DNA, the CDR3 is TGTGCCAGTAGTATAGACAGGGACACCGGGGAGCTGTTTTTT. Residues: CASSIDRDTGELFF.

This clonotype was seen only a few times. CDR3 DNA: TGTGCCAGCTCACCACTAGGAACAGGGCTGGCGTCGGACTATGGCTACACCTTC. This translates into CASSPLGTGLASDYGYTF. V usage is TRBV24-1 and J usage is TRBJ1-2, with D tentatively TRBD1 (6 bases). The CDR3 totals 18 residues. From germline, CDR1 is KGHDR and CDR2 SFDVKD. The germline V and J ends were trimmed by 11 bases and 3 bases, with 30 bases remaining between them.

The rearrangement links TRBV7-9 to TRBJ1-4, with D perhaps matching TRBD1 (5 bases). Germline assignment: CDR1 SEHNR and CDR2 FQNEAQ (reference sequence). The CDR3 covers 14 residues. Trimming cost V 5 bases and J 8 bases, with 15 bases left between them. The CDR3 is CASSQDGGEEKLFF. The CDR3 DNA sequence: TGTGCCAGCAGCCAAGATGGGGGGGAAGAAAAACTGTTTTTT.

This clonotype was detected only a few times. The CDR3 here is CASSPGGGEQYF. DNA of the CDR3: TGTGCCAGCAGCCCAGGAGGGGGGGAGCAGTACTTC. The chain is built from TRBV14 and TRBJ2-7; D is possibly TRBD1 or TRBD2 (6 bases each). CDR3 length equals 12 residues. V was cut by 4 bases and J by 7 bases, with 11 bases left in between. Germline V gene sequence: CDR1 SGHDN, CDR2 FVKESK.

This clonotype was recorded many times. The DNA for the CDR3 is TGCAGCGTGGCCGAGAGCTACGAGCAGTACTTC. This encodes CSVAESYEQYF. This rearrangement joins TRBV29-1 to TRBJ2-7, with unresolved D. Germline-derived CDR1 and CDR2 are SQVTM and ANQGSEA. The CDR3 is 11 amino acids. V gave up 6 bases and J gave up 3 bases, with 9 bases separating them.

The chain links TRBV28 to TRBJ1-1; D unresolved. CDR3 length: 14 amino acids. V was clipped by 4 bases and J by 0 bases, with 9 bases between them. The germline gives CDR1 MDHEN, CDR2 SYDVKM. CDR3 coding DNA: TGTGCCAGCAGTTATCGGCCATTGAACACTGAAGCTTTCTTT. The encoded protein is CASSYRPLNTEAFF.

In this sample, this clonotype turned up many times. The chain has TRBV25-1 and TRBJ1-6; D gene uncertain. The CDR3 totals 14 residues. The germline V gene encodes CDR1 MGHDK and CDR2 SYGVNS. Trimming stripped 1 base from V and 7 bases from J, with 8 bases between. Here the CDR3 reads CASSEWVGNSPLHF. CDR3 DNA sequence: TGTGCCAGCAGTGAATGGGTTGGAAATTCACCCCTCCACTTT.

A few counts support this clonotype. The J gene is TRBJ1-6, the V gene TRBV7-9; D is uncertain. This CDR3 has 14 residues. Trimming shortened V by 3 bases and J by 5 bases, and 8 bases separated the two germline ends. Germline V gene lookup returns CDR1 SEHNR and CDR2 FQNEAQ (reference sequence). The CDR3, as DNA: TGTGCCAGCAGCTTCCGGTCCCATAATTCACCCCTCCACTTT. Amino acids: CASSFRSHNSPLHF.

This clonotype was counted ten times or more. The chain recombines TRBV6-5 with TRBJ1-2, with no clear D. CDR3 size: 13 residues. Germline V gives CDR1 MNHEY, CDR2 SVGAGI. The ends were cut back, 2 bases at V and 0 bases at J, with 4 bases in the middle. The CDR3 bases are TGTGCCAGCAGTTACCGGTCTAACTATGGCTACACCTTC. Its protein product is CASSYRSNYGYTF.

The sample holds many counts of this clonotype. The chain employs TRBV29-1 and TRBJ1-2; TRBD1 matches at 8 bases. V lost 3 bases, J lost 4 bases, and 7 bases stayed unmatched. The CDR3 runs to 14 residues. CDR1 is SQVTM and CDR2 is ANQGSEA in the germline V gene. CDR3 sequence (DNA): TGCAGCGTTGAGGCAACAGGGGGACTCTATGGCTACACCTTC. Encoded protein: CSVEATGGLYGYTF. Variable domain in full (rest from reference TRBV29-1 and TRBJ1-2): SAVISQKPSRDICQRGTSLTIQCQVDSQVTMMFWYRQQPGQSLTLIATANQGSEATYESGFVIDKFPISRPNLTFSTLTVSNMSPEDSSIYLCSVEATGGLYGYTFGSGTRLTVV.

This clonotype was seen only a few times. The genes are TRBV5-1 and TRBJ1-5; weak D call: TRBD1 (5 bases). The germline CDR1 and CDR2 sequences are SGHRS and YFSETQ. V was cut by 0 bases and J by 4 bases, with 11 bases left in between. The CDR3 contains 15 residues. Here the CDR3 DNA reads TGCGCCAGCAGCTTGGCCGACAGCTTAAATCAGCCCCAGCATTTT. It specifies CASSLADSLNQPQHF.

This chain joins TRBV5-6 and TRBJ1-2, with D unclear. Germline V lookup: CDR1 SGHDT, CDR2 YYEEEE. V gave up 4 bases and J gave up 4 bases, with 14 bases separating them. The CDR3 extends over 14 amino acids. The CDR3 DNA sequence: TGTGCCAGCAGCCCCGCGGGCGCGACCTATGGCTACACCTTC. Its translation: CASSPAGATYGYTF. Drawing the rest from reference TRBV5-6 and TRBJ1-2, the complete variable domain is DAGVTQSPTHLIKTRGQQVTLRCSPKSGHDTVSWYQQALGQGPQFIFQYYEEEERQRGNFPDRFSGHQFPNYSSELNVNALLLGDSALYLCASSPAGATYGYTFGSGTRLTVV.